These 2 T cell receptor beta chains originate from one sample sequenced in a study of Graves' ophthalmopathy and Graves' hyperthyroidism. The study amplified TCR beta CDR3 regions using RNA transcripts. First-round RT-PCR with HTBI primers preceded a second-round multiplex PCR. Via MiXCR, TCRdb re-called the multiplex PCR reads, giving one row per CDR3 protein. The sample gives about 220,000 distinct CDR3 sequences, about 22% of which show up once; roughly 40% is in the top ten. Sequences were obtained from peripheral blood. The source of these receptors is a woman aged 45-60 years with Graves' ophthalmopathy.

The CDR3 DNA follows: TGCGCCAGCAGCGGCGACAAACCGGGACTTCGGGCGTGGGGCTACACCTTC. It encodes CASSGDKPGLRAWGYTF. The V and J genes are TRBV5-1 and TRBJ1-2, with D possibly being TRBD1 (5 bases). Looked up from germline, CDR1 is SGHRS and CDR2 is YFSETQ. V was cut by 4 bases and J by 8 bases, with 27 bases left in between. This CDR3 has 17 residues.

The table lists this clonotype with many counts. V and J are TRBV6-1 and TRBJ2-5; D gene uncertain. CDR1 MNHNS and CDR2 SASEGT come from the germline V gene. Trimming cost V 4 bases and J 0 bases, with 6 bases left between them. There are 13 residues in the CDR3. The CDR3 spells CASSAYYQETQYF. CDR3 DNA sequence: TGTGCCAGCAGTGCCTACTACCAAGAGACCCAGTACTTC.